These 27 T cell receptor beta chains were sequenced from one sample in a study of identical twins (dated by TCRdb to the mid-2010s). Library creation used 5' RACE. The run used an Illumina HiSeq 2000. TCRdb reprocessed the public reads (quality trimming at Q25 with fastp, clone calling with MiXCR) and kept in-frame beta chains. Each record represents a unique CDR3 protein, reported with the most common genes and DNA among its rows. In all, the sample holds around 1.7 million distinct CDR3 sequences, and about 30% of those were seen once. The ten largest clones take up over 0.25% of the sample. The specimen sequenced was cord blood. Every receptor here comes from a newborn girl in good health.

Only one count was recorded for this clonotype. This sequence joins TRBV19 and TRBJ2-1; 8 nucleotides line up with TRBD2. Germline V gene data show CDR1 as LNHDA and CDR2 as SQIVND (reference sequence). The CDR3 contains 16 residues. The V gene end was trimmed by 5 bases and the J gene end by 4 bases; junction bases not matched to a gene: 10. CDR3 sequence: CASSSSGTRLYNEQFF. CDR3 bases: TGTGCCAGTAGTTCCTCCGGGACTAGACTTTACAATGAGCAGTTCTTC. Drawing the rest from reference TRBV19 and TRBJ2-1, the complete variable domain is DGGITQSPKYLFRKEGQNVTLSCEQNLNHDAMYWYRQDPGQGLRLIYYSQIVNDFQKGDIAEGYSVSREKKESFPLTVTSAQKNPTAFYLCASSSSGTRLYNEQFFGPGTRLTVL.

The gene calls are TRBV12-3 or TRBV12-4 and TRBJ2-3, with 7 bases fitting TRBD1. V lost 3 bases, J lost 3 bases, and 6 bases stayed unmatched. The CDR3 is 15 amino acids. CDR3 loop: CASSFARQGTDTQYF. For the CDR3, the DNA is TGTGCCAGCAGTTTTGCCCGACAGGGAACAGATACGCAGTATTTT.

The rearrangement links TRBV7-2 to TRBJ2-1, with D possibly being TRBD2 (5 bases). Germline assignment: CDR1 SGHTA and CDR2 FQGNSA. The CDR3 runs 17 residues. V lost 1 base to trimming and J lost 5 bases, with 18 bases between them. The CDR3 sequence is CASSLVIRSAGDNEQFF. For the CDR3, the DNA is TGTGCCAGCAGCTTAGTTATTCGATCGGCGGGTGACAATGAGCAGTTCTTC. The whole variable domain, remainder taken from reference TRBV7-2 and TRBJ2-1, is GAGVSQSPSNKVTEKGKDVELRCDPISGHTALYWYRQSLGQGLEFLIYFQGNSAPDKSGLPSDRFSAERTGGSVSTLTIQRTQQEDSAVYLCASSLVIRSAGDNEQFFGPGTRLTVL.

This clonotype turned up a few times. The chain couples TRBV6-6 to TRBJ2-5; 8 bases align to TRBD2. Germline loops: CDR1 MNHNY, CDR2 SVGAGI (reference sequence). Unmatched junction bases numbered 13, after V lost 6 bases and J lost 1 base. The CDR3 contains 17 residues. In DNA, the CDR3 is TGTGCCAGCAGCCAACTCGGGATAGCGGGGTCCCAAGAGACCCAGTACTTC. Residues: CASSQLGIAGSQETQYF.

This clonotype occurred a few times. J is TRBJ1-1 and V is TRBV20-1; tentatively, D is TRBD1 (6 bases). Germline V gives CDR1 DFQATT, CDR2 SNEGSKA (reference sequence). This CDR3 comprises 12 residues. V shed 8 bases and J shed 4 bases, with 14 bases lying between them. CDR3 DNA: TGCAGTCTCACAGGGCCCAGCACTGAAGCTTTCTTT. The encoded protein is CSLTGPSTEAFF.

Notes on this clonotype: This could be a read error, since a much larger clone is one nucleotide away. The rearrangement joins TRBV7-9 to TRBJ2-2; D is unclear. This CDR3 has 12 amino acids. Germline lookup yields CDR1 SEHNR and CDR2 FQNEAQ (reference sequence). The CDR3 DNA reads TGTGCCGGCAGCTTAGTAGCCGGGGAGCTGTTTTTT. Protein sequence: CAGSLVAGELFF.

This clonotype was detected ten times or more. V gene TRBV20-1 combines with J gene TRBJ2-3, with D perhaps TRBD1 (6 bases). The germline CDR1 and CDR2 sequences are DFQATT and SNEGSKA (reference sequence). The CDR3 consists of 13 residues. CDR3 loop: CSAPRQGTDTQYF. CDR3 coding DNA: TGCAGCGCTCCCCGACAGGGCACAGATACGCAGTATTTT.

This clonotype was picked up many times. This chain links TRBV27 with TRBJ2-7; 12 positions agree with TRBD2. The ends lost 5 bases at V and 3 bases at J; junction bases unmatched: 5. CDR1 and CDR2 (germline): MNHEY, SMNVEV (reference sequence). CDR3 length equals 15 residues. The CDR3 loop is CASSPRTSGNYEQYF. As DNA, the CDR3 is TGTGCCAGCAGTCCCAGGACTAGCGGGAACTACGAGCAGTACTTC.

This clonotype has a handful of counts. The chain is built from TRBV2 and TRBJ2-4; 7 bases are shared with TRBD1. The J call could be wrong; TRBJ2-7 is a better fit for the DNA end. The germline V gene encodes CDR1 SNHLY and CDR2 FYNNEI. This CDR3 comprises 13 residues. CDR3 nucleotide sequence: TGTGCCAGCGAGACAGGGATCCCCTACGAGCAGTACTTC. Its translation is CASETGIPYEQYF.

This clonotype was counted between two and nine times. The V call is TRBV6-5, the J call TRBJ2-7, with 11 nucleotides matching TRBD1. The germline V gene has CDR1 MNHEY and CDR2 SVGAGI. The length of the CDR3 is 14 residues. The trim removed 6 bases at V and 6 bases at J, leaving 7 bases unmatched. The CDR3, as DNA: TGTGCCAGCAGCCCGGGACAGGGGGGAGGCGAGCAGTACTTC. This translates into CASSPGQGGGEQYF.

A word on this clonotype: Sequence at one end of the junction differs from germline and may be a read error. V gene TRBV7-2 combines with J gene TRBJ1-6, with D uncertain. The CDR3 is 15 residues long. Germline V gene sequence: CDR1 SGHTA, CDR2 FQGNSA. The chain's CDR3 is CANSLAYRQNSPLHF. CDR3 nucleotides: TGTGCCAACAGCTTAGCGTATCGACAAAATTCACCCCTCCACTTT. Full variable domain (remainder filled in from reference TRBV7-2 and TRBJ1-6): GAGVSQSPSNKVTEKGKDVELRCDPISGHTALYWYRQSLGQGLEFLIYFQGNSAPDKSGLPSDRFSAERTGGSVSTLTIQRTQQEDSAVYLCANSLAYRQNSPLHFGNGTRLTVT.

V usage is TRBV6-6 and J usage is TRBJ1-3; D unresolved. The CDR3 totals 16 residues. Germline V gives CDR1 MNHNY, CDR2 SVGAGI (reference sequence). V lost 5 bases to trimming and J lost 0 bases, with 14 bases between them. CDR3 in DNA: TGTGCCAGCAGTCCCTCCGGTCAGCGCTCTGGAAACACCATATATTTT. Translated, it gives CASSPSGQRSGNTIYF.

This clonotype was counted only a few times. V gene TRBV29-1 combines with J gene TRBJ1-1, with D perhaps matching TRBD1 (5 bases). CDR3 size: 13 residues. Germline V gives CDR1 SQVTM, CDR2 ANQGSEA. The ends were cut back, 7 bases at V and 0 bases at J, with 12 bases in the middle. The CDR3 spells CSAKGPLNTEAFF. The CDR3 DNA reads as TGCAGCGCCAAGGGACCGTTGAACACTGAAGCTTTCTTT.

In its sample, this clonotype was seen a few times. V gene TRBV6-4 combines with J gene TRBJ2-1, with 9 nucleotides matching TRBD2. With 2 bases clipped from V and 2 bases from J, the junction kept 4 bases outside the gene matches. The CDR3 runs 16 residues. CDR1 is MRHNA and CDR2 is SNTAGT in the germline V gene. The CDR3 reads CASSDEAGGPYNEQFF. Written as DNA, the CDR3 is TGTGCCAGCAGTGACGAAGCGGGAGGCCCCTACAATGAGCAGTTCTTC.

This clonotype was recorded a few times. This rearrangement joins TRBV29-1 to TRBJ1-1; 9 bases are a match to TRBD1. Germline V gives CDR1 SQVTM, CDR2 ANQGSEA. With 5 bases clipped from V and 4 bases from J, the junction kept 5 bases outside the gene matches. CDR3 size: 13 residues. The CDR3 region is CSVNRGLGTEAFF. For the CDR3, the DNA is TGCAGCGTTAACAGGGGGCTGGGCACTGAAGCTTTCTTT. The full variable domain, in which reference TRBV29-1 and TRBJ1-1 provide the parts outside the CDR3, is SAVISQKPSRDICQRGTSLTIQCQVDSQVTMMFWYRQQPGQSLTLIATANQGSEATYESGFVIDKFPISRPNLTFSTLTVSNMSPEDSSIYLCSVNRGLGTEAFFGQGTRLTVV.

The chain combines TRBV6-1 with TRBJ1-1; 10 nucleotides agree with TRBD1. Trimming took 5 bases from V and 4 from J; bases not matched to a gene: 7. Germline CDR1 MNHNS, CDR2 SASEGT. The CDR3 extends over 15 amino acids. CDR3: CASSNRQGAATEAFF. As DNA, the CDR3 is TGTGCCAGCAGTAACAGACAGGGGGCGGCCACTGAAGCTTTCTTT.

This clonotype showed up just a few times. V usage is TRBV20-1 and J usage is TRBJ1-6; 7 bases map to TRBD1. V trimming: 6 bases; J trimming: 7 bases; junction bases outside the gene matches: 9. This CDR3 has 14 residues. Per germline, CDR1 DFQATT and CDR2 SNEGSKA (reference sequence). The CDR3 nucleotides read TGCAGTGCAAGTTCCGGGACAGAGAATTCACCCCTCCACTTT. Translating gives CSASSGTENSPLHF.

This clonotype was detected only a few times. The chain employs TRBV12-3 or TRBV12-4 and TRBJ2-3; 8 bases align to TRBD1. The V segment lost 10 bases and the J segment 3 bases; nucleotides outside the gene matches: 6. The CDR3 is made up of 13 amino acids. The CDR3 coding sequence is TGTGCCACCGGACAGGGTAGGACAGATACGCAGTATTTT. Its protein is CATGQGRTDTQYF.

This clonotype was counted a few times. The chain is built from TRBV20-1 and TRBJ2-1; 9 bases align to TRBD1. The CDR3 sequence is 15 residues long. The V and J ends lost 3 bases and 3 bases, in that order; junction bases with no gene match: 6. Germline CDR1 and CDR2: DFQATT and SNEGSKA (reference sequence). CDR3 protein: CSARPQGAFYNEQFF. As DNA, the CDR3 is TGCAGTGCTAGGCCACAGGGGGCCTTCTACAATGAGCAGTTCTTC.

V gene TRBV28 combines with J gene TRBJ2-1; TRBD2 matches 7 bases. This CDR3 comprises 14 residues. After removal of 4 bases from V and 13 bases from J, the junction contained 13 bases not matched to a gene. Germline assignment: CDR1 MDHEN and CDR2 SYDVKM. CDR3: CASSYPGEGATQFF. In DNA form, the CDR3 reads TGTGCCAGCAGTTACCCGGGGGAGGGTGCGACCCAGTTCTTC.

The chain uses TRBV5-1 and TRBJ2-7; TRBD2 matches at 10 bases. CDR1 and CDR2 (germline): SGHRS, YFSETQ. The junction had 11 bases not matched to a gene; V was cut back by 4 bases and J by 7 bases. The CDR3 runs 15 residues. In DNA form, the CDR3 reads TGCGCCAGCAGCCCTTCGGCTAGCGGGGGAGTTGAGCAGTACTTC. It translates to CASSPSASGGVEQYF.

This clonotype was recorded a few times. CDR3 in amino acids: CASSQDVREKLFF. The CDR3 region has the DNA TGTGCCAGCAGCCAAGATGTAAGGGAAAAACTGTTTTTT. This sequence joins TRBV4-2 and TRBJ1-4; D is unresolved. There are 13 residues in the CDR3. Per germline, CDR1 LGHNA and CDR2 YNFKEQ. Deletions cut 0 bases from V and 8 bases from J, with 7 bases between.

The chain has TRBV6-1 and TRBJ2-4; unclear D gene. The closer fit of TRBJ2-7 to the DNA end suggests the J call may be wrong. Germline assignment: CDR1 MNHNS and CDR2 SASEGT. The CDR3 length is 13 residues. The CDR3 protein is CASSEAAHYEQYF. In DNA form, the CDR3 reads TGTGCCAGCAGTGAGGCCGCTCACTACGAGCAGTACTTC.

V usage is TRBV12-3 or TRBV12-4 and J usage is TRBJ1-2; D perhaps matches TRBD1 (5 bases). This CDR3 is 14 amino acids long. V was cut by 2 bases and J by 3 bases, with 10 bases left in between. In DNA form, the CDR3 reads TGTGCCAGCAGTTTAAAGACAGCCTACTATGGCTACACCTTC. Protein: CASSLKTAYYGYTF.

The CDR3 coding sequence is TGTGCCAGCAGGCTCGAGGGTCCCAGGGGGCGATATCCCTACGAGCAGTACTTC. This sequence encodes CASRLEGPRGRYPYEQYF. V usage is TRBV12-3 or TRBV12-4 and J usage is TRBJ2-7; 8 positions match TRBD1. Trimming removed 6 bases from V and 2 bases from J; junction bases left unmatched: 18. CDR3 length: 18 residues.

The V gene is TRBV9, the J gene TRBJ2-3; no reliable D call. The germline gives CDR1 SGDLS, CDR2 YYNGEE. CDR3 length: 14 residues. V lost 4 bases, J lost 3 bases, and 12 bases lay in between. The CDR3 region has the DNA TGTGCCAGCAGCCACAGCGTTGGGACAGATACGCAGTATTTT. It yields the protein CASSHSVGTDTQYF.

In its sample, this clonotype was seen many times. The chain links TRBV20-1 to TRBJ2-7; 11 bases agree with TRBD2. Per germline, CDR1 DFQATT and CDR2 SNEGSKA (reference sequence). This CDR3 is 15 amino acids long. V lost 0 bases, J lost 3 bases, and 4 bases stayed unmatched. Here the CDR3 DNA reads TGCAGTGCTAGAGATTCGGGGACTAGCGGCTACGAGCAGTACTTC. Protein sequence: CSARDSGTSGYEQYF.